This TCR beta chain comes out of a study of T cell responses to AZD1222 COVID-19 vaccine. Assay: immunoSEQ multiplex PCR; the TCRdb copy retains only in-frame clones and omits some. The table has about 120,000 clones, around nine tenths seen once. CDR3 length: 13 residues. The germline gives CDR1 SGHTA, CDR2 FQGNSA. V was pared by 1 base and J by 7 bases, with 8 bases between. Here the sequenced sample was peripheral blood, taken on day 0 of AZD1222 vaccination. V gene TRBV7-2 combines with J gene TRBJ1-5; D gene uncertain. This TCR was recovered from an adult in good health. The CDR3, as DNA: TGTGCCAGCAGCTTAGACTTCTCCCAGCCCCAGCATTTT. As protein: CASSLDFSQPQHF.